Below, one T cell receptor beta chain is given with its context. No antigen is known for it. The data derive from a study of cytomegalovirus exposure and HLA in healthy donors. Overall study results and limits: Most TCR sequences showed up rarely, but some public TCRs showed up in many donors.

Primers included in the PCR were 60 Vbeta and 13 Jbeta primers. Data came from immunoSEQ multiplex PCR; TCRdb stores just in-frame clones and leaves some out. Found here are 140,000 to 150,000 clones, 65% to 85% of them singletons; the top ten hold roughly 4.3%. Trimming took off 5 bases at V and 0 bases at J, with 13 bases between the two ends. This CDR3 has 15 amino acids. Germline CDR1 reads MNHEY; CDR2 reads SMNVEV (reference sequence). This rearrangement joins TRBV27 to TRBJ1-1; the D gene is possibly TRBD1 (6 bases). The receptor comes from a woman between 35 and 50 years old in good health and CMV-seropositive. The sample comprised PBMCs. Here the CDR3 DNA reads TGTGCCAGCAGTCGGACAGTTCCAATGAACACTGAAGCTTTCTTT. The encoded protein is CASSRTVPMNTEAFF.